Reported below is one T cell receptor (beta chain). Antigen unknown. Exclusions: uncontrolled infection, other autoimmune disease, pregnancy, lactation. Out of approximately 10 ml of fresh peripheral blood came the PBMCs. The CDR3 totals 15 residues. The V gene's germline CDR1 is LGHNA and CDR2 YNFKEQ. J gave up 3 bases and V 6 bases, and 4 bases lay outside the gene matches. Amplification targeted TCR beta CDR3 regions from RNA transcripts. The HTBI primer set drove a first-round RT-PCR of the TCR CDR3. TCRdb reprocessed the multiplex PCR reads via MiXCR and lists one record per CDR3 protein. The table lists a few hundred thousand distinct CDR3 sequences, roughly 15% of them singletons. The source of the sample is a study of T cells in Graves' hyperthyroidism and ophthalmopathy. Study-wide results and limits: Blood shared most expanded thyroid clonotypes above 0.001.

This sequence joins TRBV4-2 and TRBJ2-1; 11 bases are shared with TRBD2. This TCR came from a woman aged 35 to 49 with Graves' ophthalmopathy. The sample was blood. CDR3 sequence (DNA): TGTGCCAGCAGGGTAGCGGGAGGGGTCTACAATGAGCAGTTCTTC. It is translated as CASRVAGGVYNEQFF.